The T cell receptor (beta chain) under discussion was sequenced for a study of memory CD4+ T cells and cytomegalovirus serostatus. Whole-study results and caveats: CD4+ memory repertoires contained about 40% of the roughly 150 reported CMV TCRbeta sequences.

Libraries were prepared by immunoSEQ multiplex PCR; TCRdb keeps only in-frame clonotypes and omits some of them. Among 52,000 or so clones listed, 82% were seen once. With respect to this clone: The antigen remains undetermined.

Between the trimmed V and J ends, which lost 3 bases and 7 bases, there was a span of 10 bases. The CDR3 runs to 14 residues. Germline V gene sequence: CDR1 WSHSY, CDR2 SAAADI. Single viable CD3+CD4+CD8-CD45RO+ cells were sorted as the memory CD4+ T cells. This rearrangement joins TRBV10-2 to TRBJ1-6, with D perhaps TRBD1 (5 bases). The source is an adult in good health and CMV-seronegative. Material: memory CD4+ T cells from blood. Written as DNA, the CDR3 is TGCGCCAGCAGTGACGGGGGTTCAAATTCACCCCTCCACTTT. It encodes CASSDGGSNSPLHF.